The clone carrying this T cell receptor beta chain occurred a few times. This entry is derived from a study of T-cell memory formation after mild COVID-19. With constant-segment primers, 5'RACE yielded cDNA libraries of TCR alpha and TCR beta that carried sample barcodes and UMIs. TCRdb re-called the 5' RACE reads through MiXCR, storing one row per CDR3 protein. The sample has about 470,000 distinct CDR3 sequences, 15% to 20% seen once. The CDR3 runs 16 residues. Per the germline V gene, CDR1 is LGHNT and CDR2 is FRNRAP. Germline trimming cut 3 bases from V and 5 bases from J; bases unmatched to any gene: 7.

The V gene is TRBV12-5, the J gene TRBJ2-2; 9 bases align to TRBD1. The receptor was derived from an adult woman who had mild COVID-19 (a few samples of this study predate the infection). Cell type and time point are not known. The specimen sequenced was PBMCs or a T cell subset sorted from them (not recorded which). The CDR3 protein is CASGFGQGIETGELFF. CDR3 DNA sequence: TGTGCTAGTGGTTTTGGACAGGGGATCGAAACCGGGGAGCTGTTTTTT. Together with reference TRBV12-5 and TRBJ2-2, the CDR3 gives the full variable domain: DARVTQTPRHKVTEMGQEVTMRCQPILGHNTVFWYRQTMMQGLELLAYFRNRAPLDDSGMPKDRFSAEMPDATLATLKIQPSEPRDSAVYFCASGFGQGIETGELFFGEGSRLTVL.